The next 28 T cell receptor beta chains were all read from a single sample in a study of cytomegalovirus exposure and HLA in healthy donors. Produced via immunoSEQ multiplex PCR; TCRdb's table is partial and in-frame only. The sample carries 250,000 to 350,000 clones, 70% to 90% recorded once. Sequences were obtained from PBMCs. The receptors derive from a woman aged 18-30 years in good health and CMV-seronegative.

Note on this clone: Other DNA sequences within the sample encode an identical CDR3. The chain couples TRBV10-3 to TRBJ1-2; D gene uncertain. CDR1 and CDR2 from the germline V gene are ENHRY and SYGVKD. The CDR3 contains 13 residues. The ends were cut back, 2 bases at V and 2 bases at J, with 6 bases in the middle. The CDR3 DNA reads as TGTGCCATCAGTGAGGGGCAGAACTATGGCTACACCTTC. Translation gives CAISEGQNYGYTF.

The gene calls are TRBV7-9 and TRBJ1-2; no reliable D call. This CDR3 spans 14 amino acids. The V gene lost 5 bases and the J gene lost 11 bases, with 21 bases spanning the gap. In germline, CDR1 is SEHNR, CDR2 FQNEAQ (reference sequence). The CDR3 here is CASSPQSGVEGYTF. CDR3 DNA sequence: TGTGCCAGCAGCCCCCAAAGTGGGGTGGAGGGTTACACCTTC.

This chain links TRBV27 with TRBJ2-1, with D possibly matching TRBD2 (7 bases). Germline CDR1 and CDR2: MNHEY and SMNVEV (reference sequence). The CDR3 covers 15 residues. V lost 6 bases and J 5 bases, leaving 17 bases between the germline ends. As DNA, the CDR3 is TGTGCCAGCAGACCTAGCTGGGAGGGGGACAATGAGCAGTTCTTC. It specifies CASRPSWEGDNEQFF.

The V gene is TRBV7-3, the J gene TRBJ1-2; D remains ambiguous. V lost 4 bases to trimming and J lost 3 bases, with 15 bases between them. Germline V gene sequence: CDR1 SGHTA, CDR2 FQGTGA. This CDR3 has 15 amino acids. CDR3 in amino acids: CASSSLTGKDYGYTF. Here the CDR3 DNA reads TGTGCCAGCAGCTCTCTTACCGGGAAGGACTATGGCTACACCTTC.

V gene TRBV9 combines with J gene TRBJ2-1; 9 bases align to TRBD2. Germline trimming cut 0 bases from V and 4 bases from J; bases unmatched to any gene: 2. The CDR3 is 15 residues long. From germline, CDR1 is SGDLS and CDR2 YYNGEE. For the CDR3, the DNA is TGTGCCAGCAGCGTAGGGACTAGCGTTTACAATGAGCAGTTCTTC. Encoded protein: CASSVGTSVYNEQFF.

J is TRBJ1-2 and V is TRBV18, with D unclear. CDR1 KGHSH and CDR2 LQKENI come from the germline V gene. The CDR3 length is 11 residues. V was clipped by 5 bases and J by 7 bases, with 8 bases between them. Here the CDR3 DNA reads TGTGCCAGCTCAGATGAGGTTGGCTACACCTTC. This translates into CASSDEVGYTF. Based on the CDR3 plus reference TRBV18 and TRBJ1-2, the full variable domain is NAGVMQNPRHLVRRRGQEARLRCSPMKGHSHVYWYRQLPEEGLKFMVYLQKENIIDESGMPKERFSAEFPKEGPSILRIQQVVRGDSAAYFCASSDEVGYTFGSGTRLTVV.

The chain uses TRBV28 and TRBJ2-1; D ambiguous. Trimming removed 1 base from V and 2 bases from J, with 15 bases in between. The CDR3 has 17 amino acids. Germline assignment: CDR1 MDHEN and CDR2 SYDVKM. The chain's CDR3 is CASSLFSPGPTYNEQFF. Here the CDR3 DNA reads TGTGCCAGCAGTTTATTTAGTCCAGGCCCGACCTACAATGAGCAGTTCTTC.

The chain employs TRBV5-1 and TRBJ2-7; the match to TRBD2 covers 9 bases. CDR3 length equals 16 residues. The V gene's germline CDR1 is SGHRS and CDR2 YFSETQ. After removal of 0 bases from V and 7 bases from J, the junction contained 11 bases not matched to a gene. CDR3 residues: CASSLGGASGTGEQYF. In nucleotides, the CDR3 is TGCGCCAGCAGCTTGGGAGGAGCTAGCGGGACGGGGGAGCAGTACTTC.

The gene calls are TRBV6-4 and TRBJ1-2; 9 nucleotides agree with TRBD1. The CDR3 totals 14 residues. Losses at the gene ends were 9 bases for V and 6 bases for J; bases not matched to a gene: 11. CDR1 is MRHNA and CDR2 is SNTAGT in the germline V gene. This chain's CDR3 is CASAPDRGGNGYTF. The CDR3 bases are TGTGCCAGTGCCCCGGACAGGGGCGGGAATGGCTACACCTTC.

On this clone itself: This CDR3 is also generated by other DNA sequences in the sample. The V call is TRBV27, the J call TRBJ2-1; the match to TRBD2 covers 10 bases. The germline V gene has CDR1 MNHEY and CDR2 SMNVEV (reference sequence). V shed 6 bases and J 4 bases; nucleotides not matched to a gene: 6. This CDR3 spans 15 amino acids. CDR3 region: CASSRTSGAYNEQFF. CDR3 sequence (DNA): TGTGCCAGCAGCCGTACTAGCGGGGCATACAATGAGCAGTTCTTC.

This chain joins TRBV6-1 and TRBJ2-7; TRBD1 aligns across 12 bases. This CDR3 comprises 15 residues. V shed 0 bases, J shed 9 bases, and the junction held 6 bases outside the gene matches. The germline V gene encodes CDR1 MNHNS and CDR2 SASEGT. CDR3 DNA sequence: TGTGCCAGCAGTGAAGCGGAGGGACAGGGGGCGCGGCAGTACTTC. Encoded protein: CASSEAEGQGARQYF.

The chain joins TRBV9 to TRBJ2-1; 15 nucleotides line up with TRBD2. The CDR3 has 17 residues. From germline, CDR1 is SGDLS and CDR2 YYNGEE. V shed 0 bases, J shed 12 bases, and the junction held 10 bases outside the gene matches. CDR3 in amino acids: CASSVAGGLAGGDTQFF. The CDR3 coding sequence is TGTGCCAGCAGCGTAGCTGGGGGACTAGCGGGAGGAGACACGCAGTTCTTC.

For the CDR3, the DNA is TGCAGCGTGGCGGGTAACTATGGCTACACCTTC. Translation: CSVAGNYGYTF. The rearrangement joins TRBV29-1 to TRBJ1-2; D not resolved. V was trimmed by 6 bases and J by 1 base, leaving 6 bases between them. The CDR3 contains 11 residues. The germline gives CDR1 SQVTM, CDR2 ANQGSEA.

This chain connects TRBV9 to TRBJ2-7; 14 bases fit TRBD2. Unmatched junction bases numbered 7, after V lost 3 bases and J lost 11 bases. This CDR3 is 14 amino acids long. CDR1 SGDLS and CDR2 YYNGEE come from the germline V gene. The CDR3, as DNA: TGTGCCAGCAGCGCCGGGACTAGCGGGAGTGGGAAGTACTTC. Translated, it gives CASSAGTSGSGKYF.

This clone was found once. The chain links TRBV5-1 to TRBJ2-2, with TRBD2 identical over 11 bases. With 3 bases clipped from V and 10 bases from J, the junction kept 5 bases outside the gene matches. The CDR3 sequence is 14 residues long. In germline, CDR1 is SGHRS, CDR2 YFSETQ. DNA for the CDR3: TGCGCCAGCAGCTCGGGGACTAGCGGAATGGAGCTGTTTTTT. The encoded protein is CASSSGTSGMELFF. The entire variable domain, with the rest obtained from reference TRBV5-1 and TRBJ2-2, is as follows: KAGVTQTPRYLIKTRGQQVTLSCSPISGHRSVSWYQQTPGQGLQFLFEYFSETQRNKGNFPGRFSGRQFSNSRSEMNVSTLELGDSALYLCASSSGTSGMELFFGEGSRLTVL.

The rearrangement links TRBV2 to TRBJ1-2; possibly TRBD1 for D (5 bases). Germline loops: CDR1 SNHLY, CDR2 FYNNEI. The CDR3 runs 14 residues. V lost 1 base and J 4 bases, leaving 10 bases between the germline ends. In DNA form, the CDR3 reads TGTGCCAGCAGTGAAGTTCCAGGGATCTATGGCTACACCTTC. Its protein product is CASSEVPGIYGYTF.

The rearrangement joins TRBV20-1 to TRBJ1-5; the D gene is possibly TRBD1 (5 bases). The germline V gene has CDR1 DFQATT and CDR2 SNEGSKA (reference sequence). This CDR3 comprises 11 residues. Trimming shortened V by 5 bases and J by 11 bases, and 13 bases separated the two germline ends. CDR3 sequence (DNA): TGCAGTGCTCAACTCCAGGGATCCCAGCATTTT. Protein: CSAQLQGSQHF.

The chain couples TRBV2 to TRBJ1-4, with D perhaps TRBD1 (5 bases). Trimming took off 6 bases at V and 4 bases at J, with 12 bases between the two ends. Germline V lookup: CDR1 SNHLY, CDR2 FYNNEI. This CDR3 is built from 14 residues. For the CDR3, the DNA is TGTGCCAGCAGGAGACAGTGGGGTAATGAAAAACTGTTTTTT. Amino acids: CASRRQWGNEKLFF.

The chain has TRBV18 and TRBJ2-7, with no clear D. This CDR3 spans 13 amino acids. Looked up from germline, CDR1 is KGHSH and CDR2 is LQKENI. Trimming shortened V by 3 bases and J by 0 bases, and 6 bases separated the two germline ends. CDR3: CASSPYTSYEQYF. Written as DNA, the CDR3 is TGTGCCAGCTCACCGTACACCTCCTACGAGCAGTACTTC.

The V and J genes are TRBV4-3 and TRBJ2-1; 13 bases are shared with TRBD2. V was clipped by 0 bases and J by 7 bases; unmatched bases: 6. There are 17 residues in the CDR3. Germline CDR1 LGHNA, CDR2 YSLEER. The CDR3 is CASSQDPGLAGENEQFF. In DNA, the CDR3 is TGCGCCAGCAGCCAAGACCCCGGACTAGCGGGAGAGAATGAGCAGTTCTTC.

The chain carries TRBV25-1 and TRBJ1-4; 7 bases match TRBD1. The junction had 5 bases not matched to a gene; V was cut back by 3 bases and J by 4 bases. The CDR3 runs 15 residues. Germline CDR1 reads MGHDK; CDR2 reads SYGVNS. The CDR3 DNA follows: TGTGCCAGCAGTGACGACAGGGATGGTAATGAAAAACTGTTTTTT. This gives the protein CASSDDRDGNEKLFF. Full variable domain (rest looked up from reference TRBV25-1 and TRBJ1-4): EADIYQTPRYLVIGTGKKITLECSQTMGHDKMYWYQQDPGMELHLIHYSYGVNSTEKGDLSSESTVSRIRTEHFPLTLESARPSHTSQYLCASSDDRDGNEKLFFGSGTQLSVL.

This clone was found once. The CDR3 DNA reads TGTGCCAGCAGCTTAGGGACTAGCGGAACCTACGAGCAGTACTTC. Translated: CASSLGTSGTYEQYF. This chain joins TRBV7-9 and TRBJ2-7; 10 bases are shared with TRBD2. Germline CDR1 SEHNR, CDR2 FQNEAQ (reference sequence). Losses at the gene ends were 1 base for V and 2 bases for J; bases not matched to a gene: 2. The CDR3 is 15 amino acids.

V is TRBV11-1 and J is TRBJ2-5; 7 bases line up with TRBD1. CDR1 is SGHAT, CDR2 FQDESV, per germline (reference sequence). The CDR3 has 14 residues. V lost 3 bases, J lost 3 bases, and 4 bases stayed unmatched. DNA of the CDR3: TGTGCCAGCAGCTTCCGGGACAGCGAAGAGACCCAGTACTTC. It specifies CASSFRDSEETQYF.

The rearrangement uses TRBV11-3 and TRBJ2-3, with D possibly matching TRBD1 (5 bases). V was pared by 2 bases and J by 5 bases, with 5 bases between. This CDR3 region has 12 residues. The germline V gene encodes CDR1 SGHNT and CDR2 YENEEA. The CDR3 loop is CASSLQGDTQYF. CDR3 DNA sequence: TGTGCCAGCAGCTTACAGGGAGATACGCAGTATTTT.

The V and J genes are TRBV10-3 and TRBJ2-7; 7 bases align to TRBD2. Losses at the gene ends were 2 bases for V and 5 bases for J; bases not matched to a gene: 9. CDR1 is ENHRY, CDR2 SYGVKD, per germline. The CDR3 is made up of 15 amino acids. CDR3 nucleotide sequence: TGTGCCATCAGTGAGGGCACTAGGGCGGGAGACGAGCAGTACTTC. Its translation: CAISEGTRAGDEQYF.

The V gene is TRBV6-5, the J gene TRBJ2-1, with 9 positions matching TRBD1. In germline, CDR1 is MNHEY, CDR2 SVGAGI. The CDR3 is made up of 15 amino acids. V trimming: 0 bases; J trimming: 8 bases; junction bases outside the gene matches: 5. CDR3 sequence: CASSYSKGQGYEQFF. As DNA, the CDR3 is TGTGCCAGCAGTTACTCGAAAGGACAGGGGTATGAGCAGTTCTTC.

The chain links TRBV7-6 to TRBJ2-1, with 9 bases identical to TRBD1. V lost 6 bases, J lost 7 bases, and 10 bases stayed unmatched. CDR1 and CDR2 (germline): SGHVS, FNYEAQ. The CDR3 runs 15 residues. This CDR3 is CASRRTGTGMNEQFF. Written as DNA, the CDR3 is TGTGCCAGCAGGAGAACCGGGACAGGGATGAATGAGCAGTTCTTC.

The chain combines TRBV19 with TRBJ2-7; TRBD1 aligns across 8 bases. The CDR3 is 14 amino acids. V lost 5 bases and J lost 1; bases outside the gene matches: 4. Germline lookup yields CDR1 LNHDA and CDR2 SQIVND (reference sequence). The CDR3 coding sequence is TGTGCCAGTAGTCCGACAGGGGATTCCTACGAGCAGTACTTC. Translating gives CASSPTGDSYEQYF.